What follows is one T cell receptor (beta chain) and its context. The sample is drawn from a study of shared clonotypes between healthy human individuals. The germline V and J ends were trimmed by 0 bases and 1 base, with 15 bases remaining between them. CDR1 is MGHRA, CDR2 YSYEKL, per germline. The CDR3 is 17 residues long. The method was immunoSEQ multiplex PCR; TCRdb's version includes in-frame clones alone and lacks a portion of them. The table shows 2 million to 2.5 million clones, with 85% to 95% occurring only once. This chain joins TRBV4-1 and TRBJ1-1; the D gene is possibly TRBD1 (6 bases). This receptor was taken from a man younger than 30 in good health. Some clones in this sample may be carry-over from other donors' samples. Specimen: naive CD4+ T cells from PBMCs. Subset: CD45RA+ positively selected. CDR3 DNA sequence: TGCGCCAGCAGCCAAGATTTTGGGGGCGCGGGGAACACTGAAGCTTTCTTT. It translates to CASSQDFGGAGNTEAFF.